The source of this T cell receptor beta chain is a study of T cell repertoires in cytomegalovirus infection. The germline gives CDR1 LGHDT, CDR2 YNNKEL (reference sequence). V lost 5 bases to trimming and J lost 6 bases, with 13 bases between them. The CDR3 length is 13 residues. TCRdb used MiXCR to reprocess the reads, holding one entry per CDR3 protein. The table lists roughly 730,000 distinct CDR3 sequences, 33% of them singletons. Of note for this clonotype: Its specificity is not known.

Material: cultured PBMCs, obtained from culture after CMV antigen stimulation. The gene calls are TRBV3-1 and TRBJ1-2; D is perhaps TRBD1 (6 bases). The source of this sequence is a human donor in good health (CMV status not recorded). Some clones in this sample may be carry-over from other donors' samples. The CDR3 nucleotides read TGTGCCAGCAGCTATACAGGGATGGATGGCTACACCTTC. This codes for CASSYTGMDGYTF.